Below are 28 T cell receptor beta chains sequenced from a single sample in a study of shared clonotypes between healthy human individuals. Clones were read by immunoSEQ multiplex PCR, and TCRdb kept only the in-frame ones, dropping some. The sample lists fewer than 2.5 million clones, 93% occurring once. The sequencing sample was made of naive CD4+ T cells from PBMCs. The subset is: CD45RA+ positively selected. These receptors originate from a young man in good health. Some clones in this sample may be carry-over from other donors' samples.

This chain links TRBV27 with TRBJ2-3; no clear D gene. The CDR3 length is 15 residues. Germline V gene sequence: CDR1 MNHEY, CDR2 SMNVEV (reference sequence). Trimming removed 5 bases from V and 7 bases from J, with 19 bases in between. CDR3 bases: TGTGCCAGCAGTCTAAGGACCCTTATGGGCCATACGCAGTATTTT. Residues: CASSLRTLMGHTQYF.

V gene TRBV5-1 combines with J gene TRBJ1-1; the D gene is possibly TRBD1 (5 bases). Germline-derived CDR1 and CDR2 are SGHRS and YFSETQ. This CDR3 spans 14 amino acids. The germline V and J ends were trimmed by 1 base and 4 bases, with 11 bases remaining between them. CDR3 sequence reads: CASSLSQGATEAFF. Written as DNA, the CDR3 is TGCGCCAGCAGCTTGAGTCAGGGTGCCACTGAAGCTTTCTTT. Supplemented by reference TRBV5-1 and TRBJ1-1, the full variable domain reads KAGVTQTPRYLIKTRGQQVTLSCSPISGHRSVSWYQQTPGQGLQFLFEYFSETQRNKGNFPGRFSGRQFSNSRSEMNVSTLELGDSALYLCASSLSQGATEAFFGQGTRLTVV.

This chain connects TRBV5-5 to TRBJ1-5; 10 nucleotides line up with TRBD1. The CDR3 is 15 residues long. The germline V gene encodes CDR1 SGHKS and CDR2 YYEKEE (reference sequence). After removal of 2 bases from V and 5 bases from J, the junction contained 4 bases not matched to a gene. The CDR3 loop reads CASSFGTGEYQPQHF. The DNA of the CDR3 is TGTGCCAGCAGCTTTGGGACAGGGGAATATCAGCCCCAGCATTTT.

The rearrangement links TRBV21-1 to TRBJ2-7. TRBV21-1 is termed a pseudogene. The CDR3 contains 12 residues. The CDR3, as DNA: TGTGCCCCACTCAAGAGGGGTTACGAGCAGTACTTC. It is translated as CAPLKRGYEQYF.

At least ten counts were recorded for this clone. This same CDR3 is encoded by further DNA sequences in the sample. The J gene is TRBJ1-2, the V gene TRBV5-1; TRBD1 is a possible D gene (5 bases). The CDR3 totals 13 residues. Germline-derived CDR1 and CDR2 are SGHRS and YFSETQ. Trimming took 0 bases from V and 2 from J, leaving 5 bases between them. Written as DNA, the CDR3 is TGCGCCAGCAGCTTGGGACAGAACTATGGCTACACCTTC. Translation gives CASSLGQNYGYTF.

The rearrangement links TRBV29-1 to TRBJ1-4; TRBD1 matches 8 bases. The V gene's germline CDR1 is SQVTM and CDR2 ANQGSEA. V shed 7 bases and J 5 bases; nucleotides not matched to a gene: 9. The CDR3 covers 14 residues. In nucleotides, the CDR3 is TGCAGCGGGAGAGACAGGGGTCGGAATGAAAAACTGTTTTTT. Amino acids: CSGRDRGRNEKLFF.

The chain combines TRBV12-5 with TRBJ2-1; D tentatively reads TRBD1 or TRBD2 (6 bases each). Per the germline V gene, CDR1 is LGHNT and CDR2 is FRNRAP. V lost 0 bases and J 1 base, leaving 7 bases between the germline ends. The CDR3 has 15 amino acids. Here the CDR3 DNA reads TGTGCTAGTGGTTTGGTAGGGGGGTCCTACAATGAGCAGTTCTTC. It is translated as CASGLVGGSYNEQFF. The entire variable domain, with the rest obtained from reference TRBV12-5 and TRBJ2-1, is as follows: DARVTQTPRHKVTEMGQEVTMRCQPILGHNTVFWYRQTMMQGLELLAYFRNRAPLDDSGMPKDRFSAEMPDATLATLKIQPSEPRDSAVYFCASGLVGGSYNEQFFGPGTRLTVL.

The chain couples TRBV15 to TRBJ2-7; TRBD2 aligns across 11 bases. Germline lookup yields CDR1 LNHNV and CDR2 YYDKDF (reference sequence). V dropped 1 base and J dropped 4; count of bases not matched to a gene: 9. The CDR3 consists of 17 residues. CDR3 bases: TGTGCCACCAGCAGAGGTAGCGGGAGGGCCGGCGGTTACGAGCAGTACTTC. This codes for CATSRGSGRAGGYEQYF.

The V and J genes are TRBV27 and TRBJ2-1, with D perhaps TRBD2 (5 bases). Germline-derived CDR1 and CDR2 are MNHEY and SMNVEV (reference sequence). The CDR3 totals 15 residues. V was cut by 6 bases and J by 2 bases, with 14 bases left in between. CDR3 amino acids: CASRLSGVTYNEQFF. CDR3 coding DNA: TGTGCCAGCAGACTCAGCGGAGTAACCTACAATGAGCAGTTCTTC.

The V call is TRBV18, the J call TRBJ2-2; no definite D call. The germline V and J ends were trimmed by 2 bases and 1 base, with 14 bases remaining between them. The CDR3 has 17 amino acids. Germline V gene sequence: CDR1 KGHSH, CDR2 LQKENI. Here the CDR3 reads CASSPGQLQWNTGELFF. For the CDR3, the DNA is TGTGCCAGCTCACCAGGTCAGCTACAATGGAACACCGGGGAGCTGTTTTTT. Variable domain in full (rest from reference TRBV18 and TRBJ2-2): NAGVMQNPRHLVRRRGQEARLRCSPMKGHSHVYWYRQLPEEGLKFMVYLQKENIIDESGMPKERFSAEFPKEGPSILRIQQVVRGDSAAYFCASSPGQLQWNTGELFFGEGSRLTVL.

This clone was counted a single time. The chain carries TRBV7-8 and TRBJ2-6; D gene ambiguous. Germline loops: CDR1 SGHVS, CDR2 FQNEAQ. The CDR3 has 17 amino acids. Trimming shortened V by 4 bases and J by 0 bases, and 13 bases separated the two germline ends. The CDR3 nucleotides read TGTGCCAGCAGCTCGGACGGATCCCTCTCTGGGGCCAACGTCCTGACTTTC. Its protein product is CASSSDGSLSGANVLTF.

The count of this clone is one. This chain links TRBV28 with TRBJ2-2; TRBD2 agrees at 9 bases. After removal of 2 bases from V and 5 bases from J, the junction contained 9 bases not matched to a gene. Germline V lookup: CDR1 MDHEN, CDR2 SYDVKM. CDR3 length equals 17 residues. The chain's CDR3 is CASSLNSWRGGTGELFF. The CDR3 DNA is TGTGCCAGCAGTTTAAACTCTTGGCGGGGGGGAACCGGGGAGCTGTTTTTT.

This clone was observed a single time. The chain combines TRBV28 with TRBJ2-3; weak D call: TRBD1 (6 bases). Germline V gives CDR1 MDHEN, CDR2 SYDVKM. This CDR3 has 13 amino acids. Trimming stripped 10 bases from V and 7 bases from J, with 18 bases between. CDR3 residues: CAILTPGTNTQYF. For the CDR3, the DNA is TGTGCCATCCTGACCCCCGGGACAAATACGCAGTATTTT.

To note about this clone: Distinct nucleotide sequences in the sample also encode this CDR3. CDR3 nucleotide sequence: TGCAGCGTTGATTCAGGGTGGGGTGAGCAGTTCTTC. It codes for CSVDSGWGEQFF. V gene TRBV29-1 combines with J gene TRBJ2-1, with D perhaps matching TRBD1 (5 bases). The germline V and J ends were trimmed by 3 bases and 9 bases, with 12 bases remaining between them. This CDR3 region has 12 residues. The germline gives CDR1 SQVTM, CDR2 ANQGSEA.

The gene calls are TRBV7-9 and TRBJ2-7; D is possibly TRBD1 (7 bases). V dropped 7 bases and J dropped 3 bases, with 13 bases sitting between them. Germline CDR1 SEHNR, CDR2 FQNEAQ (reference sequence). The CDR3 is made up of 13 amino acids. The CDR3: CASNPGDSYEQYF. As DNA, the CDR3 is TGTGCCAGCAACCCGGGGGACAGCTACGAGCAGTACTTC.

This chain uses TRBV6-5 with TRBJ1-6; 7 bases match TRBD1. Unmatched junction bases numbered 5, after V lost 6 bases and J lost 6 bases. The CDR3 is made up of 14 amino acids. Per germline, CDR1 MNHEY and CDR2 SVGAGI. As DNA, the CDR3 is TGTGCCAGCAGAACACAGGGGATTAATTCACCCCTCCACTTT. Translated: CASRTQGINSPLHF.

The rearrangement uses TRBV2 and TRBJ2-7; no definite D call. The CDR3 loop spans 13 amino acids. Germline CDR1 SNHLY, CDR2 FYNNEI. Between the trimmed V and J ends, which lost 2 bases and 4 bases, there was a span of 9 bases. Here the CDR3 reads CASSETRVYEQYF. The CDR3 DNA sequence: TGTGCCAGCAGTGAAACAAGGGTGTACGAGCAGTACTTC.

V gene TRBV28 combines with J gene TRBJ1-5; tentatively, D is TRBD1 (6 bases). V lost 2 bases and J lost 6, with 14 bases in between. The V gene's germline CDR1 is MDHEN and CDR2 SYDVKM. The CDR3 is made up of 15 amino acids. This CDR3 reads CASSLVGGARQPQHF. CDR3 coding DNA: TGTGCCAGCAGTTTAGTTGGGGGCGCACGTCAGCCCCAGCATTTT.

With respect to this clone: The sample has other DNA sequences that encode this CDR3 too. The chain joins TRBV19 to TRBJ1-2, with a weak D call TRBD1 (5 bases). This CDR3 is built from 13 residues. V was trimmed by 2 bases and J by 5 bases, leaving 9 bases between them. Germline CDR1 is LNHDA and CDR2 is SQIVND (reference sequence). The CDR3 sequence is CASSISGSYGYTF. The DNA for the CDR3 is TGTGCCAGTAGTATATCAGGGAGTTATGGCTACACCTTC.

The rearrangement links TRBV19 to TRBJ1-2; D remains ambiguous. V lost 3 bases, J lost 3 bases, and 8 bases lay in between. There are 13 residues in the CDR3. Germline-derived CDR1 and CDR2 are LNHDA and SQIVND (reference sequence). CDR3 nucleotide sequence: TGTGCCAGTAGTATCCCCCAGCACTATGGCTACACCTTC. Translated: CASSIPQHYGYTF.

The chain carries TRBV10-1 and TRBJ2-7; TRBD1 might be the D (6 bases). The CDR3 extends over 14 amino acids. The germline V gene encodes CDR1 WNHNN and CDR2 SYGVQD (reference sequence). V was shortened by 3 bases and J by 5 bases, with 14 bases between the two germline ends. The CDR3 loop is CASSDGGVFDEQYF. CDR3 nucleotides: TGCGCCAGCAGTGATGGGGGCGTTTTTGACGAGCAGTACTTC.

The chain joins TRBV2 to TRBJ1-2; perhaps TRBD1 as D (6 bases). The CDR3 runs to 14 residues. Trimming removed 5 bases from V and 2 bases from J, with 12 bases in between. CDR1 and CDR2 (germline): SNHLY, FYNNEI. The CDR3 DNA sequence: TGTGCCAGCAGTCCCGGGACAAAAAACTATGGCTACACCTTC. Its translation: CASSPGTKNYGYTF.

The chain employs TRBV5-1 and TRBJ1-3; 7 positions agree with TRBD1. This CDR3 contains 15 residues. The ends lost 4 bases at V and 0 bases at J; junction bases unmatched: 4. Germline V CDR1 and CDR2: SGHRS, YFSETQ. The CDR3 protein is CASSMQGVSGNTIYF. The CDR3 DNA is TGCGCCAGCAGCATGCAGGGGGTCTCTGGAAACACCATATATTTT.

The chain employs TRBV2 and TRBJ2-7, with D perhaps given as TRBD1 or TRBD2 (7 bases each). Germline CDR1 and CDR2: SNHLY and FYNNEI. Trimming removed 5 bases from V and 4 bases from J, with 15 bases in between. The CDR3 has 14 residues. This chain's CDR3 is CASSYAGGGYEQYF. The CDR3 coding sequence is TGTGCCAGCAGTTATGCAGGGGGGGGATACGAGCAGTACTTC. The full variable domain, completed using reference TRBV2 and TRBJ2-7, is EPEVTQTPSHQVTQMGQEVILRCVPISNHLYFYWYRQILGQKVEFLVSFYNNEISEKSEIFDDQFSVERPDGSNFTLKIRSTKLEDSAMYFCASSYAGGGYEQYFGPGTRLTVT.

Comments on this clone: Other DNA sequences in this specimen translate into the identical CDR3. The CDR3 protein is CASSLRGDTEAFF. CDR3 in DNA: TGCGCCAGCAGCTTGCGGGGTGACACTGAAGCTTTCTTT. The V call is TRBV5-1, the J call TRBJ1-1; D gene uncertain. This CDR3 region has 13 residues. Germline V gene lookup returns CDR1 SGHRS and CDR2 YFSETQ. V gave up 1 base and J gave up 3 bases, with 7 bases separating them.

The J gene is TRBJ2-5, the V gene TRBV7-8; perhaps D is TRBD1 or TRBD2 (5 bases each). Germline V lookup: CDR1 SGHVS, CDR2 FQNEAQ. The CDR3 runs 13 residues. V lost 2 bases and J lost 14, with 18 bases in between. CDR3 bases: TGTGCCAGCAGCTTACTCGGGACCTCTGTTGGCTACTTC. Translated, it gives CASSLLGTSVGYF.

The rearrangement uses TRBV7-9 and TRBJ1-2, with 7 bases aligning to TRBD1. V was clipped by 5 bases and J by 7 bases; unmatched bases: 10. The CDR3 is 14 amino acids. CDR1 and CDR2 (germline): SEHNR, FQNEAQ (reference sequence). CDR3 sequence: CASSAGTEKGGYTF. The CDR3 DNA follows: TGTGCCAGCAGCGCCGGGACAGAGAAGGGTGGCTACACCTTC.

This clone was detected once. CDR3 DNA: TGTGCCAGCAGTTGGCTAAATCAGCCCCAGCATTTT. Translating it yields CASSWLNQPQHF. This chain uses TRBV28 with TRBJ1-5; no clear D gene. The CDR3 has 12 amino acids. The germline V gene has CDR1 MDHEN and CDR2 SYDVKM. The V gene lost 4 bases and the J gene lost 4 bases, with 5 bases spanning the gap.